This TCR beta chain was sequenced during a study of blood T cell repertoires in COVID-19. This CDR3 has 13 amino acids. The germline V gene has CDR1 SGHTA and CDR2 FQGNSA. V was trimmed by 4 bases and J by 4 bases, leaving 11 bases between them. This clone has just one count. Original methodology: Estimates of nucleated cell counts were drawn from the amplification of reference gene primers. Some clones are missing from TCRdb's copy, which holds only in-frame ones; the method was immunoSEQ multiplex PCR. The D gene and trimming were derived from the DNA, and the V and J assignments and clone size from that table. The data show tens of thousands of clones, with approximately 85% seen just once and less than 15% held by the top ten.

Input material: peripheral blood. This sequence originates from a human donor in a cohort sampled during active COVID-19. This rearrangement joins TRBV7-2 to TRBJ2-7; D may be TRBD1 (6 bases). CDR3 amino acids: CASSSGTTYEQYF. Here the CDR3 DNA reads TGTGCCAGCAGCTCCGGGACAACGTACGAGCAGTACTTC.